The rows below give T cell receptor beta chains drawn from one sample of a study of identical twins. MiXCR, applied by TCRdb to the 5' RACE reads, yields one record per CDR3 protein. Here the sample spans a few hundred thousand distinct CDR3 sequences, 10% to 15% being singletons. The same sample was also studied in work on yellow fever vaccine responses in identical twins.

Sequencing was done on a sample of memory (CD45RO+) T cells sorted from blood. The receptors originated from a woman under 30 in good health. The CDR3 runs from the conserved cysteine through the conserved F or W. Each record gives: J gene, D gene, V gene, clone size, CDR3 protein, CDR3 DNA. A D gene is named only where the DNA matches it firmly. Size is omitted from some rows. Given values are once, few, many or a class for expanded clones.

J: TRBJ2-7; D: TRBD2; V: TRBV20-1; size: many; CDR3: CSARLAGTYEQYF; DNA: TGCAGTGCTAGACTAGCGGGGACCTACGAGCAGTACTTC
J: TRBJ2-3; D: TRBD1; V: TRBV5-6; size: few; CDR3: CASSPRTGLITDTQYF; DNA: TGTGCCAGCAGCCCCCGGACAGGGCTGATCACAGATACGCAGTATTTT
J: TRBJ2-7; D: .; V: TRBV11-2; size: few; CDR3: CASSLETGGNYEQYF; DNA: TGTGCCAGCAGCTTAGAGACCGGGGGCAATTACGAGCAGTACTTC
J: TRBJ2-1; D: .; V: TRBV20-1; size: few; CDR3: CSASLGYEQFF; DNA: TGCAGTGCTAGCCTGGGGTATGAGCAGTTCTTC
J: TRBJ2-7; D: TRBD2; V: TRBV20-1; size: once; CDR3: CSASFGRAYEQYF; DNA: TGCAGTGCTAGTTTCGGGAGGGCCTACGAGCAGTACTTC
J: TRBJ2-3; D: TRBD2; V: TRBV4-2; size: few; CDR3: CASSPSGGAADTQYF; DNA: TGTGCCAGCAGCCCTAGCGGGGGGGCAGCAGATACGCAGTATTTT
J: TRBJ2-5; D: TRBD2; V: TRBV5-6; size: few; CDR3: CASRFASSGERPYF; DNA: TGTGCCAGCAGGTTCGCCTCTAGCGGGGAGAGACCCTACTTC
J: TRBJ2-7; D: .; V: TRBV5-1; size: many; CDR3: CASSLDGDRSREQYF; DNA: TGCGCCAGCAGCTTGGATGGAGACCGCTCACGCGAGCAGTACTTC
J: TRBJ1-2; D: TRBD1; V: TRBV29-1; size: few; CDR3: CSVGDRDESYTF; DNA: TGCAGCGTGGGGGACAGGGACGAGAGCTACACCTTC
J: TRBJ2-4; D: TRBD2; V: TRBV5-6; size: .; CDR3: CASSPSSGTSGRNIQYF; DNA: TGTGCCAGCAGCCCTTCCTCCGGGACTAGCGGGAGGAACATTCAGTACTTC
J: TRBJ2-1; D: TRBD1; V: TRBV7-3; size: many; CDR3: CASSPGQGNEQFF; DNA: TGTGCCAGCAGCCCCGGACAGGGCAATGAGCAGTTCTTC
J: TRBJ1-3; D: .; V: TRBV7-2; size: .; CDR3: CASSSGNTIYF; DNA: TGTGCCAGCAGCTCTGGAAACACCATATATTTT
J: TRBJ1-6; D: .; V: TRBV20-1; size: .; CDR3: CCAREGGRGEVSPLHF; DNA: TGCTGTGCTAGAGAGGGAGGTAGGGGTGAAGTTTCACCCCTCCACTTT
J: TRBJ1-4; D: .; V: TRBV12-3/TRBV12-4; size: many; CDR3: CASSLSLGPNEKLFF; DNA: TGTGCCAGCAGTTTAAGTCTCGGCCCTAATGAAAAACTGTTTTTT
J: TRBJ2-5; D: TRBD2; V: TRBV6-1; size: few; CDR3: CASSSGGGAETQYF; DNA: TGTGCCAGCTCAAGCGGGGGGGGGGCAGAGACCCAGTACTTC
J: TRBJ2-5; D: TRBD2; V: TRBV4-1; size: .; CDR3: CASSQIGAGGHPQETQYF; DNA: TGCGCCAGCAGCCAAATCGGAGCGGGAGGACACCCCCAAGAGACCCAGTACTTC
J: TRBJ2-3; D: .; V: TRBV5-4; size: few; CDR3: CASSFRRASTSTDTQYF; DNA: TGTGCCAGCAGCTTTAGGCGTGCGTCGACTAGCACAGATACGCAGTATTTT